Below are 27 T cell receptor beta chains sequenced from a single sample in a study of shared clonotypes between healthy human individuals. The assay was immunoSEQ multiplex PCR, and TCRdb's table has in-frame clones only and misses some. The sample records 2 million or so clones, approximately 94% being singletons. The naive CD8 fraction comprised CD45RO-negative cells positively selected for CCR7 and excluded terminally differentiated effector memory CD45RA+ cells. The source material was naive CD8+ T cells sorted from blood. The source of these receptors is a man aged 18 to 35 in good health.

J is TRBJ2-5 and V is TRBV27; D gene ambiguous. The V end was cut by 7 bases, the J end by 5 bases, with 11 bases between. Per germline, CDR1 MNHEY and CDR2 SMNVEV (reference sequence). The CDR3 totals 12 residues. In DNA, the CDR3 is TGTGCCAGCACGGCAGTGATGGAGACCCAGTACTTC. Protein product: CASTAVMETQYF.

V and J are TRBV29-1 and TRBJ2-5, with 11 bases fitting TRBD1. After removal of 4 bases from V and 11 bases from J, the junction contained 6 bases not matched to a gene. CDR1 is SQVTM, CDR2 ANQGSEA, per germline. The CDR3 has 12 residues. In nucleotides, the CDR3 is TGCAGCGTTGGGACAGGGGGCAATGAGCAGTACTTC. It is translated as CSVGTGGNEQYF. Filled out from reference TRBV29-1 and TRBJ2-5, the complete variable domain reads SAVISQKPSRDICQRGTSLTIQCQVDSQVTMMFWYRQQPGQSLTLIATANQGSEATYESGFVIDKFPISRPNLTFSTLTVSNMSPEDSSIYLCSVGTGGNEQYFGPGTRLLVL.

The rearrangement uses TRBV6-5 and TRBJ2-7; weak D call: TRBD2 (5 bases). The CDR3 loop spans 13 amino acids. The germline V and J ends were trimmed by 4 bases and 4 bases, with 11 bases remaining between them. CDR1 MNHEY and CDR2 SVGAGI come from the germline V gene. CDR3 residues: CASSSGVHYEQYF. The CDR3 DNA is TGTGCCAGCAGTTCCGGGGTTCATTACGAGCAGTACTTC.

The V and J genes are TRBV11-2 and TRBJ2-5, with TRBD2 matching over 8 bases. V lost 1 base, J lost 0 bases, and 4 bases stayed unmatched. Germline CDR1 reads SGHAT; CDR2 reads FQNNGV. CDR3 length: 16 amino acids. As DNA, the CDR3 is TGTGCCAGCAGCTTAGGACCACTAGCGGACCAAGAGACCCAGTACTTC. Its protein product is CASSLGPLADQETQYF.

CDR3 residues: CAASSGAGEQYF. CDR3 coding DNA: TGTGCCGCCTCCTCCGGGGCTGGCGAGCAGTACTTC. The J gene is TRBJ2-7, the V gene TRBV11-2; perhaps D is TRBD1 or TRBD2 (5 bases each). Looked up from germline, CDR1 is SGHAT and CDR2 is FQNNGV. Trimming removed 11 bases at V and 6 bases at J, with 17 bases between. This CDR3 region has 12 residues.

This chain joins TRBV27 and TRBJ1-2; 7 bases map to TRBD1. The CDR3 length is 20 residues. Germline V gives CDR1 MNHEY, CDR2 SMNVEV (reference sequence). J gave up 3 bases and V 3 bases, and 22 bases lay outside the gene matches. The CDR3 loop is CASSFDPPGPDRASDYGYTF. CDR3 DNA sequence: TGTGCCAGCAGTTTTGATCCACCCGGACCAGACAGGGCAAGCGACTATGGCTACACCTTC.

J is TRBJ1-5 and V is TRBV6-5, with D tentatively TRBD1 (5 bases). This CDR3 region has 13 residues. Trimming removed 10 bases at V and 3 bases at J, with 13 bases between. CDR1 and CDR2 (germline): MNHEY, SVGAGI. The CDR3, as DNA: TGTGCCACCCGGCCGGGGGACAATCAGCCCCAGCATTTT. Its protein is CATRPGDNQPQHF.

The rearrangement links TRBV13 to TRBJ2-7, with TRBD2 as a possible D gene (6 bases). Germline V gives CDR1 PRHDT, CDR2 FYEKMQ (reference sequence). The CDR3 is 14 residues long. Trimming took off 1 base at V and 3 bases at J, with 10 bases between the two ends. The CDR3 coding sequence is TGTGCCAGCAGCTTAGATCCGGGAGACTACGAGCAGTACTTC. This gives the protein CASSLDPGDYEQYF.

The V and J genes are TRBV6-1 and TRBJ1-1, with D unclear. This CDR3 comprises 14 residues. V gave up 0 bases and J gave up 4 bases, with 9 bases separating them. The germline gives CDR1 MNHNS, CDR2 SASEGT. This CDR3 reads CASSEAGRVTEAFF. CDR3 sequence (DNA): TGTGCCAGCAGTGAAGCAGGGAGGGTCACTGAAGCTTTCTTT.

This chain uses TRBV10-2 with TRBJ2-2; perhaps TRBD2 as D (5 bases). Trimming removed 3 bases from V and 7 bases from J, with 12 bases in between. Germline V gene sequence: CDR1 WSHSY, CDR2 SAAADI. This CDR3 comprises 14 residues. CDR3 nucleotides: TGCGCCAGCAGTGAACTAGGACGGGACGGGGAGCTGTTTTTT. Protein: CASSELGRDGELFF.

As to this clone: The sample contains more than one DNA sequence encoding this CDR3. J is TRBJ2-7 and V is TRBV13; D is undetermined. The CDR3 is 12 residues long. With 0 bases removed from V and 5 bases from J, the gap between germline ends came to 5 bases. The germline V gene encodes CDR1 PRHDT and CDR2 FYEKMQ (reference sequence). CDR3 protein: CASSLGLDEQYF. CDR3 in DNA: TGTGCCAGCAGCTTAGGGCTCGACGAGCAGTACTTC.

The rearrangement links TRBV28 to TRBJ2-7, with a possible D match to TRBD1 (6 bases). V dropped 6 bases and J dropped 3 bases, with 18 bases sitting between them. The CDR3 contains 15 residues. Germline-derived CDR1 and CDR2 are MDHEN and SYDVKM. CDR3 loop: CASSGETDRDYEQYF. The CDR3, as DNA: TGTGCCAGCAGCGGTGAAACGGACAGAGACTACGAGCAGTACTTC.

The CDR3 spells CATSRDREGNQPQHF. In DNA form, the CDR3 reads TGTGCCACCAGCAGAGATCGGGAGGGTAATCAGCCCCAGCATTTT. The chain employs TRBV15 and TRBJ1-5; no clear D. Trimming shortened V by 0 bases and J by 4 bases, and 10 bases separated the two germline ends. The length of the CDR3 is 15 residues. Germline CDR1 reads LNHNV; CDR2 reads YYDKDF (reference sequence).

The genes are TRBV15 and TRBJ2-2, with D perhaps TRBD2 (5 bases). Germline V gene sequence: CDR1 LNHNV, CDR2 YYDKDF (reference sequence). V lost 6 bases, J lost 0 bases, and 11 bases lay in between. The CDR3 spans 15 residues. CDR3 protein: CATSKRETNTGELFF. The DNA of the CDR3 is TGTGCCACCAGTAAGAGGGAAACGAACACCGGGGAGCTGTTTTTT.

The rearrangement uses TRBV11-2 and TRBJ2-7; no firm D call. CDR1 is SGHAT, CDR2 FQNNGV, per germline. Trimming cost V 3 bases and J 3 bases, with 15 bases left between them. The CDR3 consists of 15 residues. The CDR3: CASSFPPVADYEQYF. The DNA of the CDR3 is TGTGCCAGCAGCTTTCCCCCAGTAGCAGACTACGAGCAGTACTTC.

The rearrangement joins TRBV27 to TRBJ1-1, with 9 bases identical to TRBD1. CDR1 is MNHEY and CDR2 is SMNVEV in the germline V gene (reference sequence). The CDR3 totals 15 residues. The junction had 8 bases not matched to a gene; V was cut back by 4 bases and J by 5 bases. In nucleotides, the CDR3 is TGTGCCAGCAGTTACAGGGGGCCCCGTGGAACTGAAGCTTTCTTT. Translating it yields CASSYRGPRGTEAFF.

The genes are TRBV10-3 and TRBJ1-1; 7 bases map to TRBD1. This CDR3 has 15 amino acids. In germline, CDR1 is ENHRY, CDR2 SYGVKD. The V and J ends lost 2 bases and 9 bases, in that order; junction bases with no gene match: 12. The CDR3 reads CAISEPRDRVPKAFF. As DNA, the CDR3 is TGTGCCATCAGTGAGCCCCGGGACAGAGTTCCCAAAGCTTTCTTT.

V gene TRBV27 combines with J gene TRBJ2-7, with 7 bases aligning to TRBD2. Germline CDR1 MNHEY, CDR2 SMNVEV (reference sequence). V dropped 2 bases and J dropped 0; count of bases not matched to a gene: 10. The CDR3 is 17 amino acids. CDR3 region: CASSLLGVAGFSYEQYF. The CDR3 bases are TGTGCCAGCAGTTTACTTGGAGTAGCGGGTTTCTCCTACGAGCAGTACTTC.

The CDR3 region is CASSEAGRMGKETQYF. CDR3 bases: TGTGCCAGCAGTGAAGCAGGGCGGATGGGAAAGGAGACCCAGTACTTC. The V gene is TRBV2, the J gene TRBJ2-5; no clear D. The CDR3 contains 16 residues. The germline V and J ends were trimmed by 0 bases and 5 bases, with 16 bases remaining between them. The germline V gene has CDR1 SNHLY and CDR2 FYNNEI.

This rearrangement joins TRBV13 to TRBJ2-1; weak D call: TRBD1 (6 bases). Germline assignment: CDR1 PRHDT and CDR2 FYEKMQ (reference sequence). This CDR3 has 14 amino acids. V lost 5 bases and J lost 6, with 14 bases in between. CDR3 loop: CASSHTDRLNEQFF. The CDR3, as DNA: TGTGCCAGCAGCCATACCGACAGGCTCAATGAGCAGTTCTTC.

The chain carries TRBV19 and TRBJ2-1, with TRBD2 as a possible D gene (5 bases). The CDR3 sequence is 13 residues long. The V gene lost 6 bases and the J gene lost 9 bases, with 15 bases spanning the gap. CDR1 is LNHDA and CDR2 is SQIVND in the germline V gene (reference sequence). The CDR3 region has the DNA TGTGCCAGTAGCCCGAGGGAATATGGTGAGCAGTTCTTC. It codes for CASSPREYGEQFF.

A note on this clone: Other DNA sequences of this sample code for an identical CDR3. This rearrangement joins TRBV7-9 to TRBJ2-7, with D perhaps matching TRBD2 (6 bases). V lost 3 bases and J 0 bases, leaving 9 bases between the germline ends. Germline CDR1 and CDR2: SEHNR and FQNEAQ (reference sequence). The CDR3 sequence is 14 residues long. In DNA form, the CDR3 reads TGTGCCAGCAGCTTTTTGACTAGCTCCTACGAGCAGTACTTC. It encodes CASSFLTSSYEQYF.

V usage is TRBV4-1 and J usage is TRBJ1-3, with 7 bases lining up with TRBD1. The length of the CDR3 is 18 residues. Germline V lookup: CDR1 MGHRA, CDR2 YSYEKL. Trimming cost V 4 bases and J 0 bases; bases outside gene matches: 12. The CDR3 is CASSPEGTVPLSGNTIYF. The CDR3 DNA is TGCGCCAGCAGCCCCGAAGGGACAGTGCCACTCTCTGGAAACACCATATATTTT.

This clone was detected only a few times. This same CDR3 is encoded by further DNA sequences in the sample. The rearrangement joins TRBV4-1 to TRBJ2-5; no clear D. V was shortened by 0 bases and J by 3 bases, with 5 bases between the two germline ends. In germline, CDR1 is MGHRA, CDR2 YSYEKL. The CDR3 runs 13 residues. This chain's CDR3 is CASSQDLEETQYF. In DNA form, the CDR3 reads TGCGCCAGCAGCCAAGATCTAGAAGAGACCCAGTACTTC.

The chain has TRBV27 and TRBJ2-2; D not certain. The CDR3 runs 19 residues. Germline values: CDR1 MNHEY, CDR2 SMNVEV (reference sequence). With 0 bases removed from V and 5 bases from J, the gap between germline ends came to 22 bases. The CDR3 is CASSLSLPFGSPETGELFF. As DNA, the CDR3 is TGTGCCAGCAGTTTATCCCTCCCCTTTGGCAGTCCTGAGACCGGGGAGCTGTTTTTT.

The chain joins TRBV4-3 to TRBJ2-7; D is possibly TRBD1 (5 bases). Trimming left V 0 bases short and J 3 bases short, with 18 bases between. The CDR3 runs 17 residues. CDR1 and CDR2 from the germline V gene are LGHNA and YSLEER. The chain's CDR3 is CASSQDLELKGFYEQYF. The CDR3 bases are TGCGCCAGCAGCCAAGATCTGGAGCTCAAGGGGTTCTACGAGCAGTACTTC.

The rearrangement links TRBV27 to TRBJ1-2; D is ambiguous. V lost 4 bases and J lost 0, with 9 bases in between. This CDR3 contains 14 residues. Germline V gene sequence: CDR1 MNHEY, CDR2 SMNVEV (reference sequence). CDR3 sequence (DNA): TGTGCCAGCAGTTCTGACGGCGCTAACTATGGCTACACCTTC. Residues: CASSSDGANYGYTF.